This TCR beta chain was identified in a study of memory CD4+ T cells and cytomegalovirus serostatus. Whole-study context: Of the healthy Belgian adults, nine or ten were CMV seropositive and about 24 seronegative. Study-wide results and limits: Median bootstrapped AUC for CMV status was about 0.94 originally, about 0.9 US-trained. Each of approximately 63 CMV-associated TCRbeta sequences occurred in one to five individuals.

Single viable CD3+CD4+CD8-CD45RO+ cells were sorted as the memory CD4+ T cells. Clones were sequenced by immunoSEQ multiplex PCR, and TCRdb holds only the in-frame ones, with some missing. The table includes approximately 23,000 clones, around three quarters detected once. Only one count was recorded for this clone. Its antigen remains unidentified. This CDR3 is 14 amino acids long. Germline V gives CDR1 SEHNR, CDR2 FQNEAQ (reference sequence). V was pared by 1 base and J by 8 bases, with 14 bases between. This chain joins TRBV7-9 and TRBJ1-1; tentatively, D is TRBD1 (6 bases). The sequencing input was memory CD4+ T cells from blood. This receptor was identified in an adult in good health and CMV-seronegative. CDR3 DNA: TGTGCCAGCAGCTTAGGGGGGGCGACGGGAGAAGCTTTCTTT. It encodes CASSLGGATGEAFF.